Listed below are T cell receptor beta chains from one sample, sequenced in a study of blood T cells in healthy people across ages. TCRdb re-called the 5' RACE reads with MiXCR, one entry per CDR3 protein. The sample carries 1.5 million to 1.9 million distinct CDR3 sequences, roughly 43% recorded once. The sequenced sample was blood. The receptors here all came from a woman in her late teens or twenties in good health. Each CDR3 is given with its conserved first and last residue. The D gene is left open where the match is weak.

CDR3 length: 14
J gene: TRBJ2-1
D gene: TRBD2
V gene: TRBV12-3/TRBV12-4
CDR3 protein: CASSLGGRLGEQFF

CDR3 length: 15
J gene: TRBJ2-1
D gene: -
V gene: TRBV12-5
CDR3 protein: CASGLSGGAYNEQFF

CDR3 length: 14
J gene: TRBJ2-1
D gene: -
V gene: TRBV20-1
CDR3 protein: CSASTVSVGYEQFF

CDR3 length: 12
J gene: TRBJ1-1
D gene: -
V gene: TRBV13
CDR3 protein: CASLRWNTEAFF

CDR3 length: 16
J gene: TRBJ1-2
D gene: -
V gene: TRBV27
CDR3 protein: CASSPGVAMTSYGYTF

CDR3 length: 15
J gene: TRBJ2-1
D gene: -
V gene: TRBV28
CDR3 protein: CASSFPPTGRNEQFF

CDR3 length: 16
J gene: TRBJ2-7
D gene: -
V gene: TRBV6-1
CDR3 protein: CASSGATPIASYEQYF

CDR3 length: 11
J gene: TRBJ2-3
D gene: -
V gene: TRBV4-2
CDR3 protein: CARSKADTQYF

CDR3 length: 13
J gene: TRBJ1-2
D gene: -
V gene: TRBV6-1
CDR3 protein: CASTYRVGYGYTF

CDR3 length: 14
J gene: TRBJ2-7
D gene: -
V gene: TRBV6-1
CDR3 protein: CASSEFNPSYEQYF

CDR3 length: 13
J gene: TRBJ2-1
D gene: -
V gene: TRBV27
CDR3 protein: CASSLSLGGEQFF

CDR3 length: 14
J gene: TRBJ1-2
D gene: -
V gene: TRBV11-2
CDR3 protein: CASSLDLSNYGYTF

CDR3 length: 18
J gene: TRBJ2-4
D gene: -
V gene: TRBV7-9
CDR3 protein: CASSLKGGTLLAKNIQYF

CDR3 length: 15
J gene: TRBJ2-1
D gene: TRBD1
V gene: TRBV4-1
CDR3 protein: CASSTGTATYNEQFF

CDR3 length: 18
J gene: TRBJ2-7
D gene: TRBD2
V gene: TRBV9
CDR3 protein: CASSVAGVGSGSLYEQYF

CDR3 length: 16
J gene: TRBJ1-1
D gene: -
V gene: TRBV4-1
CDR3 protein: CASSQSTPGDYTEAFF

CDR3 length: 14
J gene: -
D gene: TRBD1
V gene: TRBV5-1
CDR3 protein: CASSLEGQVNEQYF

CDR3 length: 15
J gene: TRBJ2-1
D gene: -
V gene: TRBV7-2
CDR3 protein: CASSFRTTLYNEQFF

CDR3 length: 14
J gene: TRBJ2-1
D gene: -
V gene: TRBV12-3/TRBV12-4
CDR3 protein: CASSQPDSANEQFF

CDR3 length: 18
J gene: TRBJ2-1
D gene: -
V gene: TRBV12-5
CDR3 protein: CASGLVLSGRSSYNEQFF

CDR3 length: 14
J gene: TRBJ2-7
D gene: -
V gene: TRBV3-1
CDR3 protein: CASSQSMVTTEQYF

CDR3 length: 14
J gene: TRBJ1-2
D gene: TRBD1
V gene: TRBV20-1
CDR3 protein: CSARPQGGLGGYTF

CDR3 length: 16
J gene: TRBJ2-3
D gene: TRBD2
V gene: TRBV4-2
CDR3 protein: CASSQILAGGTDTQYF

CDR3 length: 14
J gene: TRBJ1-1
D gene: -
V gene: TRBV3-1
CDR3 protein: CASSRSGVNTEAFF

CDR3 length: 14
J gene: TRBJ1-2
D gene: TRBD1
V gene: TRBV9
CDR3 protein: CASSEGQARYGYTF